This entry features one T cell receptor (beta chain) sequence. Its antigen remains unknown. Germline V lookup: CDR1 SGDLS, CDR2 YYNGEE. Trimming shortened V by 0 bases and J by 2 bases, and 14 bases separated the two germline ends. CDR3 length equals 17 residues. This entry is derived from a study of siplizumab effects on memory and regulatory T cells. Findings of the study overall: Unstimulated subsets contained matches for only a minor fraction of alloreactive clones. Controls showed an average of around 30% Treg-derived mappable alloreactive CD4+ clones, while siplizumab showed 65% to 70%.

Libraries were prepared by immunoSEQ multiplex PCR; TCRdb keeps only in-frame clonotypes and omits some of them. Found here are some 81,000 clones, more than 85% of them singletons; the top ten hold approximately 17%. This chain joins TRBV9 and TRBJ2-2, with D tentatively TRBD2 (5 bases). The source material was CD8+ T cells sorted from blood. The sequence came from a human donor in good health. The CDR3 DNA reads as TGTGCCAGCAGCGTAGACGTGGCGGGCGCAAACACCGGGGAGCTGTTTTTT. As protein: CASSVDVAGANTGELFF.